The rows below give T cell receptor beta chains drawn from one sample of a study of post-analysis software for immune sequencing data. TCRdb itself ran the PCR reads through MiXCR, one entry per CDR3 protein. The sample lists hundreds of thousands of distinct CDR3 sequences; less than 40% were seen once. Sequencing was carried out using blood. All receptors come from a girl aged 5-17 years with multiple sclerosis. CDR3s include the opening cysteine and the closing phenylalanine or tryptophan.

V gene: TRBV7-9
J gene: .
CDR3 protein: CASSQRDYEQYF

V gene: TRBV7-3
J gene: TRBJ2-3
CDR3 protein: CASSSPTGSRDTQYF

V gene: TRBV7-9
J gene: TRBJ2-1
CDR3 protein: CASGPGQGYNEQFF

V gene: TRBV4-1
J gene: TRBJ2-1
CDR3 protein: CASSQGTGRTYNEQFF

V gene: TRBV5-5
J gene: TRBJ2-5
CDR3 protein: CASSLPGRPQETQYF

V gene: TRBV6-1
J gene: TRBJ1-4
CDR3 protein: CASSERGRGEKLFF

V gene: TRBV7-3
J gene: TRBJ2-5
CDR3 protein: CASSLNERGLEATQYF

V gene: TRBV29-1
J gene: TRBJ1-1
CDR3 protein: CSVEDKEGMNTEAFF

V gene: TRBV4-3
J gene: TRBJ2-3
CDR3 protein: CASSQDSSSTDTQYF

V gene: TRBV25-1
J gene: TRBJ1-2
CDR3 protein: CASSGPGRGDYGYTF

V gene: TRBV28
J gene: TRBJ2-4
CDR3 protein: CASSLPGSGGAGTKNIQYF

V gene: TRBV20-1
J gene: TRBJ2-1
CDR3 protein: CSARDLAGQGYYNEQFF

V gene: TRBV12-3/TRBV12-4
J gene: TRBJ2-1
CDR3 protein: CASRSRDRGILGGTYNEQFF

V gene: TRBV7-9
J gene: TRBJ2-1
CDR3 protein: CASSTRDLSSYNEQFF

V gene: TRBV10-3
J gene: TRBJ2-7
CDR3 protein: CAISESPQPQTYEQYF

V gene: TRBV7-2
J gene: TRBJ2-7
CDR3 protein: CASSSSLREQEQYF

V gene: TRBV30
J gene: TRBJ1-4
CDR3 protein: CAWKQPVHEKLFF

V gene: TRBV6-6
J gene: TRBJ2-2
CDR3 protein: CASTNRRGDTGELFF

V gene: TRBV13
J gene: TRBJ1-1
CDR3 protein: CASSVETGSPEAFF

V gene: TRBV6-5
J gene: TRBJ1-5
CDR3 protein: CASSSSQYRGGGNQPQHF

V gene: TRBV20-1
J gene: TRBJ1-2
CDR3 protein: CSARDLSTGRAYGYTF

V gene: TRBV20-1
J gene: TRBJ2-1
CDR3 protein: CSARAGTSAWIEQFF

V gene: TRBV3-1
J gene: TRBJ1-6
CDR3 protein: CASSPYRGYGSPLHF

V gene: TRBV4-2
J gene: TRBJ2-7
CDR3 protein: CASSQALDVYEQYF

V gene: TRBV14
J gene: TRBJ1-2
CDR3 protein: CASSPSWTAHGYTF

V gene: TRBV21-1
J gene: TRBJ2-1
CDR3 protein: CANLKGTDYNEQFF

V gene: TRBV7-2
J gene: TRBJ2-1
CDR3 protein: CASSLEAGGYNEQFF

V gene: TRBV29-1
J gene: TRBJ2-1
CDR3 protein: CSAGGGASYNERFF

V gene: TRBV28
J gene: TRBJ1-4
CDR3 protein: CASSLGPLATNEKLFF

V gene: TRBV7-2
J gene: TRBJ1-5
CDR3 protein: CASSLQGMNQPQHF

V gene: TRBV5-8
J gene: TRBJ2-5
CDR3 protein: CASSPVDGEYQETQYF

V gene: TRBV4-1
J gene: TRBJ2-5
CDR3 protein: CASSQDRGASGTQYF

V gene: TRBV10-3
J gene: TRBJ1-4
CDR3 protein: CAISESPGTAMGKLFF

V gene: TRBV9
J gene: TRBJ2-5
CDR3 protein: CASSVGVGGYQETQYF

V gene: TRBV12-3/TRBV12-4
J gene: TRBJ1-4
CDR3 protein: CASSFSIREKLFF